These T cell receptor beta chains were read from a single sample in a study of B cell selection in AIRE deficiency. Clones were sequenced by immunoSEQ multiplex PCR, and TCRdb holds only the in-frame ones, with some missing. The data hold 4,000 to 6,500 clones, with over 75% observed a single time. Material: Tregs sorted from PBMCs. The receptor source for this set is a human donor with AIRE deficiency. Both conserved end residues are part of each CDR3. Fields, in order: clone size, D gene, V gene, J gene, CDR3 length, CDR3 protein, CDR3 DNA. The D gene is left open where the match is weak. Expanded clones get a size class; other rows say once, few or many, or leave the size out.

>NA|TRBD1|TRBV11-2|TRBJ2-7|14
CASSLDRGSYEQYF
TGTGCCAGCAGCTTAGACAGGGGGTCCTACGAGCAGTACTTC
>NA|TRBD2|TRBV7-2|TRBJ2-1|16
CASSLGWGGTYNEQFF
TGTGCCAGCAGCTTAGGATGGGGAGGGACCTACAATGAGCAGTTCTTC
>few|NA|TRBV5-1|TRBJ1-1|13
CASSSAPNTEAFF
TGCGCCAGCAGCTCGGCACCGAACACTGAAGCTTTCTTT
>NA|NA|TRBV6-6|TRBJ1-4|13
CASSRQDAGKLFF
TGTGCCAGCAGCAGGCAGGACGCTGGAAAACTGTTTTTT
>NA|NA|TRBV27|TRBJ2-5|13
CASRPQGRGTQYF
TGTGCCAGCAGACCACAGGGTAGGGGGACCCAGTACTTC
>NA|NA|TRBV6-1|TRBJ1-4|17
CASSVHSGGATNEKLFF
TGTGCCAGCAGTGTTCACAGTGGCGGGGCAACTAATGAAAAACTGTTTTTT
>NA|NA|TRBV7-2|TRBJ2-1|15
CASSITGTYYNEQFF
TGTGCCAGCAGCATTACAGGGACCTACTACAATGAGCAGTTCTTC
>NA|TRBD1|TRBV9|TRBJ1-4|13
CASSVVPGTALTF
TGTGCCAGCAGCGTAGTCCCAGGGACAGCCCTTACTTTT
>NA|NA|TRBV7-2|TRBJ1-2|12
CASSVQGYGYTF
TGTGCCAGCAGCGTTCAGGGGTATGGCTACACCTTC
>NA|TRBD1|TRBV5-1|TRBJ2-1|17
CASSLDPGTGSYNEQFF
TGCGCCAGCAGCTTGGATCCCGGGACAGGCTCCTACAATGAGCAGTTCTTC
>large|NA|TRBV9|TRBJ2-7|13
CASGPGQPYEQYF
TGTGCCAGCGGACCTGGGCAGCCCTACGAGCAGTACTTC
>once|TRBD1|TRBV18|TRBJ2-1|13
CASTHAGTAEQFF
TGTGCCAGCACACATGCCGGGACAGCAGAGCAGTTCTTC
>once|TRBD2|TRBV6-1|TRBJ2-3|15
CASSLGTSKTDTQYF
TGTGCCAGCAGTCTAGGGACTAGCAAAACAGATACGCAGTATTTT
>NA|NA|TRBV11-2|TRBJ2-5|15
CASSSGTPGRETQYF
TGTGCCAGCAGCTCCGGGACCCCCGGAAGGGAGACCCAGTACTTC
>NA|TRBD1|TRBV7-2|TRBJ1-2|13
CASSLGQGAGYTF
TGTGCCAGCAGCTTGGGACAGGGTGCGGGCTACACCTTC
>NA|NA|TRBV18|TRBJ2-1|15
CASSPRGILGGEQFF
TGTGCCAGCTCACCACGCGGCATTCTAGGCGGTGAGCAGTTCTTC
>NA|NA|TRBV6-5|TRBJ1-2|12
CASRSGSYGYTF
TGTGCCAGCAGATCAGGGAGTTATGGCTACACCTTC
>NA|NA|TRBV28|TRBJ1-2|11
CAITDFYGYTF
TGTGCCATTACAGACTTCTATGGCTACACCTTC
>NA|TRBD1|TRBV29-1|TRBJ1-3|12
CSGGTAGNTIYF
TGCAGCGGTGGGACAGCTGGAAACACCATATATTTT
>NA|NA|TRBV11-2|TRBJ2-7|13
CASSLAGSYEQYF
TGTGCCAGCAGCTTAGCAGGGTCCTACGAGCAGTACTTC
>once|TRBD2|TRBV6-1|TRBJ2-7|13
CASKSGTSGGRYF
TGTGCCAGCAAATCCGGGACTAGCGGGGGTCGGTACTTC
>NA|TRBD1|TRBV11-2|TRBJ1-1|15
CASSLAGTANTEAFF
TGTGCCAGCAGCTTAGCCGGGACAGCGAACACTGAAGCTTTCTTT
>NA|NA|TRBV5-1|TRBJ1-5|13
CASSLQGNQPQHF
TGCGCCAGCAGCTTGCAGGGCAATCAGCCCCAGCATTTT
>NA|NA|TRBV7-6|TRBJ1-1|14
CASSLIRLGTEAFF
TGTGCCAGCAGCTTAATAAGGCTGGGCACTGAAGCTTTCTTT
>NA|NA|TRBV7-2|TRBJ2-5|13
CASSFTTQETQYF
TGTGCCAGCAGCTTCACCACGCAAGAGACCCAGTACTTC
>NA|NA|TRBV28|TRBJ2-7|15
CASRDRWGEISEQYF
TGTGCCAGCAGAGACAGGTGGGGAGAAATCTCCGAGCAGTACTTC
>NA|NA|TRBV5-1|TRBJ2-7|15
CASSPGVAVSYEQYF
TGCGCCAGCAGTCCGGGGGTAGCGGTTTCCTACGAGCAGTACTTC
>NA|TRBD2|TRBV18|TRBJ2-7|15
CASSQTSGGAYEQYF
TGTGCCAGCTCACAAACCTCCGGGGGGGCCTACGAGCAGTACTTC
>NA|NA|TRBV27|TRBJ1-1|12
CAARGVNTEAFF
TGTGCCGCCAGGGGTGTGAACACTGAAGCTTTCTTT
>NA|NA|TRBV2|TRBJ2-3|12
CASIKLTDTQYF
TGTGCCAGCATTAAGTTAACAGATACGCAGTATTTT
>NA|TRBD2|TRBV6-4|TRBJ2-5|17
CASPTSGRAGGQETQYF
TGTGCCAGCCCGACTAGCGGGAGGGCCGGAGGGCAAGAGACCCAGTACTTC
>NA|NA|TRBV6-1|TRBJ1-2|12
CASRSGSYGYTF
TGTGCCAGCAGATCAGGGAGTTATGGCTACACCTTC
>NA|TRBD2|TRBV6-4|TRBJ2-5|16
CASSGTSGSLKETQYF
TGTGCCAGCAGCGGGACTAGCGGGAGCCTTAAAGAGACCCAGTACTTC
>NA|TRBD1|TRBV11-2|TRBJ1-3|16
CASSSQGPSSGNTIYF
TGTGCCAGCAGCTCACAGGGGCCTAGCTCTGGAAACACCATATATTTT
>NA|NA|TRBV7-3|TRBJ2-5|14
CASSPGPSQETQYF
TGTGCCAGCAGCCCCGGCCCTTCGCAAGAGACCCAGTACTTC
>NA|NA|TRBV18|TRBJ2-3|13
CASSPLGTDTQYF
TGTGCCAGCTCACCACTAGGCACAGATACGCAGTATTTT
>NA|NA|TRBV7-6|TRBJ2-7|10
CASSFVEQYF
TGTGCCAGCAGCTTTGTTGAGCAGTACTTC
>NA|TRBD2|TRBV5-1|TRBJ2-5|23
CASSSLGLAGGGISLVSQETQYF
TGCGCCAGCAGCTCGCTGGGACTAGCGGGGGGCGGGATAAGCTTAGTAAGCCAAGAGACCCAGTACTTC
>NA|NA|TRBV2|TRBJ1-5|12
CASKGTGQPQHF
TGTGCCAGCAAAGGGACGGGTCAGCCCCAGCATTTT
>NA|NA|TRBV16|TRBJ1-6|13
CASSQSFEGRLHF
TGTGCCAGCAGCCAATCGTTCGAGGGACGTCTCCACTTT
>NA|NA|TRBV6-1|TRBJ1-5|15
CASSEAVRAHQPQHF
TGTGCCAGCAGTGAAGCGGTCAGGGCTCATCAGCCCCAGCATTTT
>NA|TRBD1|TRBV7-6|TRBJ2-1|18
CASSLAAPGTGKDNEQFF
TGTGCCAGCAGCTTAGCGGCACCCGGGACAGGGAAGGACAATGAGCAGTTCTTC
>NA|NA|TRBV7-9|TRBJ1-4|14
CASSLAGAGEKLFF
TGTGCCAGCAGCTTGGCAGGGGCGGGGGAAAAACTGTTTTTT
>few|TRBD1|TRBV11-3|TRBJ2-6|19
CASSRREQGAYSGANVLTF
TGTGCCAGCAGCCGACGAGAACAGGGGGCTTATTCTGGGGCCAACGTCCTGACTTTC
>NA|TRBD1|TRBV6-6|TRBJ2-4|14
CASSTTGPGNIQYF
TGTGCCAGCAGCACGACAGGGCCGGGAAACATTCAGTACTTC
>NA|NA|TRBV2|TRBJ2-2|14
CASSVQGKAGELFF
TGTGCCAGCAGTGTACAGGGAAAGGCCGGGGAGCTGTTTTTT
>NA|TRBD1|TRBV19|TRBJ1-1|16
CASSIEPRGRETEAFF
TGTGCCAGTAGTATAGAGCCCAGGGGGCGGGAAACTGAAGCTTTCTTT
>NA|NA|TRBV6-5|TRBJ2-3|14
CASTSGPGADTQYF
TGTGCCAGCACCAGCGGGCCGGGGGCAGATACGCAGTATTTT
>NA|TRBD2|TRBV6-5|TRBJ2-3|15
CATSSTSGYTDTQYF
TGTGCCACCTCATCGACTAGCGGGTACACAGATACGCAGTATTTT
>NA|NA|TRBV6-5|TRBJ1-2|10
CASFKRGYTF
TGTGCCAGCTTTAAACGTGGCTACACCTTC
>once|NA|TRBV6-5|TRBJ2-3|15
CASSYSGPRTDTQYF
TGTGCCAGCAGTTACAGCGGCCCTCGCACAGATACGCAGTATTTT